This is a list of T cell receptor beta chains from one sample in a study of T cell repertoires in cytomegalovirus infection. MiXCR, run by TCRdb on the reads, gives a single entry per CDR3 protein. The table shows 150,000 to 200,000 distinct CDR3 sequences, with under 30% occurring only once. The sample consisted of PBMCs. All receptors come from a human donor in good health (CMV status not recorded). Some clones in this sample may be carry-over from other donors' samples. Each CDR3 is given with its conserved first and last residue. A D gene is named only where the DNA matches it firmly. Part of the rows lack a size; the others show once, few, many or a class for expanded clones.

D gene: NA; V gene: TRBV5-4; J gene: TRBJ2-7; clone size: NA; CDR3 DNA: TGTGCCAGCAGCTTTGGGCTCCCAACGACCTACGAGCAGTACTTC; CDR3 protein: CASSFGLPTTYEQYF
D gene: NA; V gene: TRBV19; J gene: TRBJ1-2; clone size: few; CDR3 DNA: TGTGCCAGTAGAGGGGCCGGACAATCGGCCCTCGGCTACACCTTC; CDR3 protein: CASRGAGQSALGYTF
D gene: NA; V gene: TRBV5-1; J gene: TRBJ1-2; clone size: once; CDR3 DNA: TGCGCCAGCAGCCTGGGGACGGACCCCAGGTATGGCTACACCTTC; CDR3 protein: CASSLGTDPRYGYTF
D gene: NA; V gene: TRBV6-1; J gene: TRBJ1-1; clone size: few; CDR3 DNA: TGTGCCAGCAATATGTTGGCAGGGGTCGGCCCTTCTGAAGCTTTCTTT; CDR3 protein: CASNMLAGVGPSEAFF
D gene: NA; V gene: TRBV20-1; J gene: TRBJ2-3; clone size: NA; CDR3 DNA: TGCAGCGCCGACTCCCTATATACAGATACGCAGTATTTT; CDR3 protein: CSADSLYTDTQYF
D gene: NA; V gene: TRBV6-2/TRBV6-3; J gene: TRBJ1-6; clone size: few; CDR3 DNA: TGTGCCAGCGCCACCGCTAATTCACCCCTCCACTTT; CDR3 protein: CASATANSPLHF
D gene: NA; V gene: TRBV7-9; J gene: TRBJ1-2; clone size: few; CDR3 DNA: TGTGCCAGCAGTTATTCCGGGGCAAACTATGGCTACACCTTC; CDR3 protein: CASSYSGANYGYTF
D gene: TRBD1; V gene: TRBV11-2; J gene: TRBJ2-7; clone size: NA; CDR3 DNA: TGTGCCAGCAGCGCAGGGGGTACACTCTACGAGCAGTACTTC; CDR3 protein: CASSAGGTLYEQYF
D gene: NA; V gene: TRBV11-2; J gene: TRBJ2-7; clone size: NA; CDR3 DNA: TGTGCCAGCAGCTTAGTCCGAGGTCAGGAGCAGTACTTC; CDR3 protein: CASSLVRGQEQYF
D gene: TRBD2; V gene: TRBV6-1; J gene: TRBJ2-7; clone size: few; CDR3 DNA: TGTGCCAGCAGTGAACGGGGCGGGGGGCACTACGAGCAGTACTTC; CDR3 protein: CASSERGGGHYEQYF
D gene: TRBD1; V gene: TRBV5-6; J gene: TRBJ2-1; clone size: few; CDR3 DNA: TGTGCCAGCAGCCGGACAGGGATTAATGAGCAGTTCTTC; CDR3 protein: CASSRTGINEQFF
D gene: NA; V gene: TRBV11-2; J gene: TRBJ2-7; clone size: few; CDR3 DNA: TGTGCCAGCAGCTTAGGACGGGGTGAGCAGTACTTC; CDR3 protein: CASSLGRGEQYF
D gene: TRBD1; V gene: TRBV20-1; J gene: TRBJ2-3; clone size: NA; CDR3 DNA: TGCAGTGCCAGCTTCGCCGGGACAGGGAAGAATACGCAGTATTTT; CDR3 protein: CSASFAGTGKNTQYF
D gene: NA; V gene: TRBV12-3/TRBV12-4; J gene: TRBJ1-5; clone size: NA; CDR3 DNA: TGTGCCAGCAGTTCCATCTATAGCAATCAGCCCCAGCATTTT; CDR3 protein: CASSSIYSNQPQHF
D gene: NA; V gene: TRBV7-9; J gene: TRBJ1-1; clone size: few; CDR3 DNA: TGTGCCAGCAGCTCTGAGGCGACCGGCGATTTT; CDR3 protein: CASSSEATGDF
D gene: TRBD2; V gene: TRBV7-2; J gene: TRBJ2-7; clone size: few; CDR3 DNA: TGTGCCAGCAGCTTAACTAGCGGGGGCCTCGAGCAGTACTTC; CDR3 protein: CASSLTSGGLEQYF
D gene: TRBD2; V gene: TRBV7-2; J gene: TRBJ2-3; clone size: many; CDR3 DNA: TGTGCCAGCAGCCCGAGACTAGCGGGAGAGGCAGATACGCAGTATTTT; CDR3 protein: CASSPRLAGEADTQYF
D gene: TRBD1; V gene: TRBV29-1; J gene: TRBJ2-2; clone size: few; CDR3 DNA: TGCAGCGTCGGGTCTGGGACAGTCGGGGAGCTGTTTTTT; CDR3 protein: CSVGSGTVGELFF
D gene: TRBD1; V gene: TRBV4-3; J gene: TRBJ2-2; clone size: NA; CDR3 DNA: TGCGCCAGCAGCCAAGAAGGGGACAGGGGCCTCACCGGGGAGCTGTTTTTT; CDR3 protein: CASSQEGDRGLTGELFF
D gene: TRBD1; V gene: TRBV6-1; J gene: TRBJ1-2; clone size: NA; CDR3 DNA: TGTGCCAGCAACAACCAGGGGGTCGGCTACACCTTC; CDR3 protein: CASNNQGVGYTF
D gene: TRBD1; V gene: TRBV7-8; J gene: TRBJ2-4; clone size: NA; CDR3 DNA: TGTGCCAGCAGCTTAGTAGATGGGACAGGGTGGACGGCCAAAAACATTCAGTACTTC; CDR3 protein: CASSLVDGTGWTAKNIQYF
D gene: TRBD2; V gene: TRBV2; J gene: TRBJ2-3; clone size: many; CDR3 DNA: TGTGCCAGCAGCCGACTAGCGGGGGGACTCACAGATACGCAGTATTTT; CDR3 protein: CASSRLAGGLTDTQYF
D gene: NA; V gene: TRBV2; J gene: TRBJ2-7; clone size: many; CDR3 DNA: TGTGCCAGCAGTGTCACCTACGAGCAGTACTTC; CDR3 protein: CASSVTYEQYF
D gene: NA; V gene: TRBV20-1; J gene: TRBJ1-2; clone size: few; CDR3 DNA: TGCAGTGCTAGAGATCGGGCAGGGCAAGGCTACACCTTC; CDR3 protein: CSARDRAGQGYTF
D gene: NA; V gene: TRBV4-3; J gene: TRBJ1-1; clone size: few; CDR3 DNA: TGCGCCAGCAGCCAAATGGGGGACACGGTGAACACTGAAGCTTTCTTT; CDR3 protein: CASSQMGDTVNTEAFF
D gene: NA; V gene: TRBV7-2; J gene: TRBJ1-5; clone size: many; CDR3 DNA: TGTGCCAGCAGCTTAGCGCCCGTTACAGGGAATCAGCCCCAGCATTTT; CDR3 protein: CASSLAPVTGNQPQHF
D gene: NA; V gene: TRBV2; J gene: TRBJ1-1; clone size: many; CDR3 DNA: TGTGCCAGCAGTGAAGCGCAGGTGAACACTGAAGCTTTCTTT; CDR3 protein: CASSEAQVNTEAFF
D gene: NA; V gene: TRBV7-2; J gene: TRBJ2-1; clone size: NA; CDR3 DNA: TGTGCCAGCAGCTTAGGGGGTTATGAGCAGTTCTTC; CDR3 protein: CASSLGGYEQFF
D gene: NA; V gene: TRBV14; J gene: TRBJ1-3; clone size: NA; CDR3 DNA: TGTGCCAGCAGCCCCCGCAGCTCGGGAAACACCATATATTTT; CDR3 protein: CASSPRSSGNTIYF
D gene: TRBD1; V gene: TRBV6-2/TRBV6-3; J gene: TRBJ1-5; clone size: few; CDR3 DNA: TGTGCCAGCAGTTTTCATCAGGGGGCCTGGAATCAGCCCCAGCATTTT; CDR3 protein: CASSFHQGAWNQPQHF
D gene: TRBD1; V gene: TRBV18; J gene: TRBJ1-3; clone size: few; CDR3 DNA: TGTGCCAGCTCACCGTCCGGGACAGAGCCCTCTGGAAACACCATATATTTT; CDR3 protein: CASSPSGTEPSGNTIYF
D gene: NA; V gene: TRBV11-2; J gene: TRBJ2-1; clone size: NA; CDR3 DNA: TGTGCCAGCAGCTTAAGTGCCAGCGGGACAACCTACAATGAGCAGTTCTTC; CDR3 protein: CASSLSASGTTYNEQFF
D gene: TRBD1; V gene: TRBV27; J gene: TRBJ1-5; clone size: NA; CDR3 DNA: TGTGCCAGCAGTCCTACTCCCGGGACAGGGGGATGGCAGCCCCAGCATTTT; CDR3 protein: CASSPTPGTGGWQPQHF
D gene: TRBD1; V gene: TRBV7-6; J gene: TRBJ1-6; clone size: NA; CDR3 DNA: TGTGCCAGCAGCTTAGGGACAGGGGAGACTTCACCCCTCCACTTT; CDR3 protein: CASSLGTGETSPLHF
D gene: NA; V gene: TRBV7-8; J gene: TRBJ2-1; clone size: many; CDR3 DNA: TGTGCCAGCAGCTTGGGGGAGAGGGATGAGCAGTTCTTC; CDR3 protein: CASSLGERDEQFF
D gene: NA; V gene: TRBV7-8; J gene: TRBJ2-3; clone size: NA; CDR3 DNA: TGTGCCAGCAGCTTAGGGGGGGCCCAGTCTACGCAGTATTTT; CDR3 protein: CASSLGGAQSTQYF
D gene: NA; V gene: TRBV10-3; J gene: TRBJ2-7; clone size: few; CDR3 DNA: TGTGCCATCAGTGATTCTAGGGCAGTCCACGAGCAGTACTTC; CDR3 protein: CAISDSRAVHEQYF
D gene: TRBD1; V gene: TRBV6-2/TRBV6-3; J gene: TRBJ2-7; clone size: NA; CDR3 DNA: TGTGCCAGCAGTCCCCCGGGACAGAGCTCCTACGAGCAGTACTTC; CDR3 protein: CASSPPGQSSYEQYF
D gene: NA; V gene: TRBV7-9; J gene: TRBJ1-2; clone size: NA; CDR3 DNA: TGTGCCAGCAGCTTAGAAACAGAATTATATGGCTACACCTTC; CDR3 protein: CASSLETELYGYTF
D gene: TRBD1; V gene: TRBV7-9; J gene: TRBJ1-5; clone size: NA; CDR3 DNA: TGTGCCAGCAGCTCCCTACGACAGGGGAATCAGCCCCAGCATTTT; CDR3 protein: CASSSLRQGNQPQHF
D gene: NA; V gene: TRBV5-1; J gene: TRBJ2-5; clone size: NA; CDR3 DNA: TGCGCCAGCAGCCAGAGACCGGGACCTCAAGAGACCCAGTACTTC; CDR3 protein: CASSQRPGPQETQYF
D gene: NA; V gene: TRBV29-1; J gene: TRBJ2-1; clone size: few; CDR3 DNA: TGCAGCGGACATAGGACCTACAATGAGCAGTTCTTC; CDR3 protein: CSGHRTYNEQFF
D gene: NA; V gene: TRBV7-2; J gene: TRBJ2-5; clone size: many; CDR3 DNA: TGTGCCAGCAGCTTAGGGGGGACTGACGAGACCCAGTACTTC; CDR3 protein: CASSLGGTDETQYF
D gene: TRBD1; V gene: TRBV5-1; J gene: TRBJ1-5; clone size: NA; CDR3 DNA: TGCGCCAGCAGCTTGGGTAATTACAGGGGAAGGAATCAGCCCCAGCATTTT; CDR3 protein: CASSLGNYRGRNQPQHF
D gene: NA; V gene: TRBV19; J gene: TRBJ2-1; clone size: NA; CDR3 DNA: TGTGCCAGTAGTATGACACAAGCCCCATTGGGTGAGCAGTTCTTC; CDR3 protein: CASSMTQAPLGEQFF
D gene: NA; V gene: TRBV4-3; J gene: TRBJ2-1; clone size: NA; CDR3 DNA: TGCGCCAGCAGCCAAACTGAGGGACTTTTGCTAGACAATGAGCAGTTCTTC; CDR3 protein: CASSQTEGLLLDNEQFF
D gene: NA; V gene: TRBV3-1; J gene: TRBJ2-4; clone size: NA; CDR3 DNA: TGTGCCAGCAGCCAAAGAGCCAAAAACATTCAGTACTTC; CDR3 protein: CASSQRAKNIQYF
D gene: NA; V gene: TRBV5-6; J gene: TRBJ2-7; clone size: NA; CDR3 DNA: TGTGCCAGCAGCGCCGGGATCTACGAGCAGTACTTC; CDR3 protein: CASSAGIYEQYF
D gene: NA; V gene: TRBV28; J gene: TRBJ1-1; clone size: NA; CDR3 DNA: TGTGCCAGCAGTATCAATGAGGGTGGTGAAGCTTTCTTT; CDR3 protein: CASSINEGGEAFF
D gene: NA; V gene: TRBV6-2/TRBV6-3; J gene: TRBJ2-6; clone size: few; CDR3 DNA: TGTGCCACCCTTTGGGGGACCGGGGCCAACGTCCTGACTTTC; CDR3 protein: CATLWGTGANVLTF
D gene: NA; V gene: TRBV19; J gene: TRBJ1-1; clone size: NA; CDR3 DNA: TGTGCCAGTCGTAACTATCGGACTGGGAACACTCAAGCTTTCTTT; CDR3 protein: CASRNYRTGNTQAFF
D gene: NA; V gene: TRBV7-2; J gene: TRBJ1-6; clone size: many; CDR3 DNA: TGTGCCAGCAGCTTAGGGGCCCCGGCAAATTCACCCCTCCACTTT; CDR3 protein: CASSLGAPANSPLHF
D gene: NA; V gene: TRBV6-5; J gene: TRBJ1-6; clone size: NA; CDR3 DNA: TGTGCCAGCAGTTATACCACAGGAGAAAGCTCCTATAATTCACCCCTCCACTTT; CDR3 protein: CASSYTTGESSYNSPLHF
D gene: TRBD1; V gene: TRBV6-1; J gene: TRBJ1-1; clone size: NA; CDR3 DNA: TGTGCCACCCAGGGGGCCGGGATGAACACTGAAGCTTTCTTT; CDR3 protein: CATQGAGMNTEAFF
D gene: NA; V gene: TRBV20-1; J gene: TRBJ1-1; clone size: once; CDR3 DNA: TGCAGTGCCCAAGCCACAGGGCAGAGTGAAGCTTTCTTT; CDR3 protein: CSAQATGQSEAFF